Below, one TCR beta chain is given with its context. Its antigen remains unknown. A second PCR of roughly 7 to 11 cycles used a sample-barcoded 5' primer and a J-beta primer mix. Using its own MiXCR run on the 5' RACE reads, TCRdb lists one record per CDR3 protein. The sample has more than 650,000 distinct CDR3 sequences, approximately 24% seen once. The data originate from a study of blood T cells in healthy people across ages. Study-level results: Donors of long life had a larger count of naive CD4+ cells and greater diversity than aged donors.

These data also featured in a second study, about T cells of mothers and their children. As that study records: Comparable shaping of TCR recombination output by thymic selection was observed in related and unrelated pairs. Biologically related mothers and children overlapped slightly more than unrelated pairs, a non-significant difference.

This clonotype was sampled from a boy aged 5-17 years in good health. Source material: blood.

The chain's CDR3 is CASSLVQGAITETQYF. The CDR3 region has the DNA TGTGCCAGCAGCCTGGTACAGGGGGCGATAACGGAGACCCAGTACTTC. The chain links TRBV13 to TRBJ2-1, with 9 bases aligning to TRBD1. The end of the DNA aligns better with TRBJ2-5, so the J call may be wrong. Germline loops: CDR1 PRHDT, CDR2 FYEKMQ (reference sequence). The CDR3 is made up of 16 amino acids.